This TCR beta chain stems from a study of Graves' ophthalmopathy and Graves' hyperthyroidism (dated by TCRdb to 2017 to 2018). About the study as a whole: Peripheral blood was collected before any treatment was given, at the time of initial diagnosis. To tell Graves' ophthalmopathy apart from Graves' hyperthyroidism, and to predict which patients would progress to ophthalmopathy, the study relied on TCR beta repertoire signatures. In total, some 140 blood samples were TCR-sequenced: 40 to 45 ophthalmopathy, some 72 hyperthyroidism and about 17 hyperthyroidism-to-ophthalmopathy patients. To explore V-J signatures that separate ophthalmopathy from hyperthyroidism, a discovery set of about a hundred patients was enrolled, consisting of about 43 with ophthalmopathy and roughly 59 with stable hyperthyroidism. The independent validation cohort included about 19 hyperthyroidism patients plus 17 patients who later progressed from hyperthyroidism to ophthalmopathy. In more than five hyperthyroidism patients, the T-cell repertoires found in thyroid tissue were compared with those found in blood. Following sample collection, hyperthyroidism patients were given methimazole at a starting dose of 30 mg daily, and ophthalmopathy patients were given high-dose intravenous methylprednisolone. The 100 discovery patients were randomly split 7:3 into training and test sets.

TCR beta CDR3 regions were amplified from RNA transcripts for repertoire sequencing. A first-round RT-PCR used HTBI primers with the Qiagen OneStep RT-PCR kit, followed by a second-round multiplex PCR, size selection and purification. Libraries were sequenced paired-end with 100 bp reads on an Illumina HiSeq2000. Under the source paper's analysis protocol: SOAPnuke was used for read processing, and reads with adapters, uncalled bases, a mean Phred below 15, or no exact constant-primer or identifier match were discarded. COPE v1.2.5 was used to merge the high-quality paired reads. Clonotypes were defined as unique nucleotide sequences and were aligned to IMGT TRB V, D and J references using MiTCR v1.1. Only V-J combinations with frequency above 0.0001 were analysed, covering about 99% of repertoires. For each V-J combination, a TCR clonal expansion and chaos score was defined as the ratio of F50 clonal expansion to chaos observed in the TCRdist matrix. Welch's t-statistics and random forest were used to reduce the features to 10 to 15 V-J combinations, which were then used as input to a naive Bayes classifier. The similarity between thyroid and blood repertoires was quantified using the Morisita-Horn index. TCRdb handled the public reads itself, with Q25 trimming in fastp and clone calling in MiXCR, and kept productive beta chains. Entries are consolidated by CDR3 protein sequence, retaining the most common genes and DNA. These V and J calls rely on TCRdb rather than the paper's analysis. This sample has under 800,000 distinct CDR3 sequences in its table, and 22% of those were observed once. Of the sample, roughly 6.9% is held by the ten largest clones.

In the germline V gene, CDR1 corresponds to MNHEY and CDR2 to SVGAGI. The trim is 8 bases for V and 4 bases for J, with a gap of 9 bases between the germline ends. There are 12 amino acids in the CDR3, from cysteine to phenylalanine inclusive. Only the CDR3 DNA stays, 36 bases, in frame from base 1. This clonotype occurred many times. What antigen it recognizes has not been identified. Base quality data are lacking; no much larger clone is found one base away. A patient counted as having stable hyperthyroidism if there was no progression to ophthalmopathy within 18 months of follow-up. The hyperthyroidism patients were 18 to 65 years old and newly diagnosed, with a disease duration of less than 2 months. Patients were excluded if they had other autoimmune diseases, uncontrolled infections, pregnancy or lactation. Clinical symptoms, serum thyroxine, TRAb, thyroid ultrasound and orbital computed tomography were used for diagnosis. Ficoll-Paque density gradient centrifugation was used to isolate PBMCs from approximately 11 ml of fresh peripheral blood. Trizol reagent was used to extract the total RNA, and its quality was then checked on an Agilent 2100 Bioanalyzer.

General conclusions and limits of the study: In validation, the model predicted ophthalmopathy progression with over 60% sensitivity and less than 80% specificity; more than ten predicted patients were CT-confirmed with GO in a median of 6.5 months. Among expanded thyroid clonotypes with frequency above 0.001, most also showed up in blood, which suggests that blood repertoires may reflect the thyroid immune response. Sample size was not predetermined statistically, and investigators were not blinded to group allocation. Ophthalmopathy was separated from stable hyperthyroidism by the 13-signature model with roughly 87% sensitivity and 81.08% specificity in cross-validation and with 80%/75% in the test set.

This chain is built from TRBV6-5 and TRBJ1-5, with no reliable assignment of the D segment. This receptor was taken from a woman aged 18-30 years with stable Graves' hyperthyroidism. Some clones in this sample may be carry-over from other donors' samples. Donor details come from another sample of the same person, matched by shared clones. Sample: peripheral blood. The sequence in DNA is TGTGCCAGCGGATTCCCTAATCAGCCCCAGCATTTT. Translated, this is CASGFPNQPQHF.